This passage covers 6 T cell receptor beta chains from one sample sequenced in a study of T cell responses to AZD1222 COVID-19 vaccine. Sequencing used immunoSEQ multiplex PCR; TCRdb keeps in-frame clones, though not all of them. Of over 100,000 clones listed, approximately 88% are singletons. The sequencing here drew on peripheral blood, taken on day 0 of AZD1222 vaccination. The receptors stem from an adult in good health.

The CDR3 region is CAWTSGRNTIYF. Here the CDR3 DNA reads TGTGCCTGGACTTCGGGCCGAAACACCATATATTTT. The V and J genes are TRBV30 and TRBJ1-3; D not resolved. V lost 4 bases and J 5 bases, leaving 9 bases between the germline ends. Germline-derived CDR1 and CDR2 are GTSNPN and SVGIG (reference sequence). This CDR3 is built from 12 residues.

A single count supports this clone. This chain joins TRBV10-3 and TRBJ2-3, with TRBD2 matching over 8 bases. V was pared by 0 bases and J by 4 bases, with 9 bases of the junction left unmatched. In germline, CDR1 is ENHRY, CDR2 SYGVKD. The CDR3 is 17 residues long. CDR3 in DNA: TGTGCCATCAGTGAGTCTGGGCGGGGGGATTACGCAGATACGCAGTATTTT. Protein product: CAISESGRGDYADTQYF.

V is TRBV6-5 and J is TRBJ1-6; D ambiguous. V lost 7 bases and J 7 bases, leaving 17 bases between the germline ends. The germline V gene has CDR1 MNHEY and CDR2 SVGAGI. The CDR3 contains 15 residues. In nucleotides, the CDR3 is TGTGCCAGCACTCCCAGACCCGGGGAAAATTCACCCCTCCACTTT. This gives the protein CASTPRPGENSPLHF.

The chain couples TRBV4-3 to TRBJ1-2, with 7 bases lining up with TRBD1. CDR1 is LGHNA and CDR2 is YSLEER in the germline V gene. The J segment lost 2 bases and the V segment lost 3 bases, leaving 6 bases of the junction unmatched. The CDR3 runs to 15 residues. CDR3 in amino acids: CASSQVAGQNYGYTF. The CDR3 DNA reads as TGCGCCAGCAGCCAGGTTGCGGGACAGAACTATGGCTACACCTTC.

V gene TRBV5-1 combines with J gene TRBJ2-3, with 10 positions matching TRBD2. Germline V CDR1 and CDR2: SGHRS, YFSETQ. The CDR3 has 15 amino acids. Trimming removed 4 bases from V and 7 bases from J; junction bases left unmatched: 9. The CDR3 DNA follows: TGCGCCAGCAGCACCTCTAGCGGGGGAAGGTATACGCAGTATTTT. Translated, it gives CASSTSSGGRYTQYF.

CDR3 sequence reads: CASSVVGSPYNEQFF. DNA of the CDR3: TGTGCCAGCAGCGTCGTGGGGTCCCCCTACAATGAGCAGTTCTTC. The chain employs TRBV9 and TRBJ2-1; D uncertain. V was shortened by 2 bases and J by 2 bases, with 11 bases between the two germline ends. Germline CDR1 and CDR2: SGDLS and YYNGEE. The CDR3 is 15 residues long.